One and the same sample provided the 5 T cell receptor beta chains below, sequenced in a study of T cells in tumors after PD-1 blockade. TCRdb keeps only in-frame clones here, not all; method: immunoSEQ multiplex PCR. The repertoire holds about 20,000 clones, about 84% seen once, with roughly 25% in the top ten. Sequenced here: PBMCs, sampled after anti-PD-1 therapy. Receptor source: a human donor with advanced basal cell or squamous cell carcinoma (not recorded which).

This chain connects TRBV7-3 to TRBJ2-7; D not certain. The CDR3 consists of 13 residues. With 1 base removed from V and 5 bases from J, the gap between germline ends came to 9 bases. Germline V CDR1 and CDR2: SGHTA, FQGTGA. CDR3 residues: CASSLNFGNEQYF. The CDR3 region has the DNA TGTGCCAGCAGCTTAAATTTCGGAAACGAGCAGTACTTC.

The CDR3 sequence is CASSTGASVFNTQYF. DNA for the CDR3: TGTGCCAGCAGTACCGGGGCCTCGGTTTTTAATACGCAGTATTTT. The rearrangement joins TRBV6-5 to TRBJ2-3, with D tentatively TRBD1 or TRBD2 (5 bases each). Per the germline V gene, CDR1 is MNHEY and CDR2 is SVGAGI. The CDR3 spans 15 residues. The V end lost 5 bases, the J end lost 7 bases, and 19 bases lay between the germline ends.

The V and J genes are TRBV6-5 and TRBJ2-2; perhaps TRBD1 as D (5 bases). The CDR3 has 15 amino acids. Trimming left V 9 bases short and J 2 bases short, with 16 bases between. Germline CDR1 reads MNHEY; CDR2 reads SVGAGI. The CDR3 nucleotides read TGTGCCAGTAGCCGGACACATCTCAACACCGGGGAGCTGTTTTTT. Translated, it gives CASSRTHLNTGELFF.

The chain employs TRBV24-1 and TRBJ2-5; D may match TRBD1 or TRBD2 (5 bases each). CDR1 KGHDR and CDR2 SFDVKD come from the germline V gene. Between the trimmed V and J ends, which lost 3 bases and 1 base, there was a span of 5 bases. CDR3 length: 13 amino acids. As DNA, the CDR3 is TGTGCCACCAGTGATGGGGGCCAAGAGACCCAGTACTTC. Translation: CATSDGGQETQYF.

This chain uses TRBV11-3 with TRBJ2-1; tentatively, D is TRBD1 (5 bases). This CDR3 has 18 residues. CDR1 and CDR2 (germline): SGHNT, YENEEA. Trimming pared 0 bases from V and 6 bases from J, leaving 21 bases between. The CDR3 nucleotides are TGTGCCAGCAGCTTAGATCCGACAGACATACTTTATTCCAATGAGCAGTTCTTC. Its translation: CASSLDPTDILYSNEQFF.